This TCR beta chain came from a study of patients and donors after allogeneic stem cell transplantation. A single record per CDR3 protein comes from TCRdb applying MiXCR to the RT-PCR reads. The sample consists of approximately 170,000 distinct CDR3 sequences, 24% of them appearing once. Germline V gene sequence: CDR1 SGHTA, CDR2 FQGNSA. The CDR3 runs to 17 residues. V was shortened by 0 bases and J by 0 bases, with 14 bases between the two germline ends. The sequenced material came from blood, either unsorted or a sorted T cell fraction (not recorded which). This chain uses TRBV7-2 with TRBJ1-2; possible D gene TRBD1, 5 bases. The TCR originated in a human donor who was either an allogeneic HSCT recipient or a stem cell or donor lymphocyte infusion donor (not recorded which). It is not recorded whose cells these are; they may come from a transplant donor. DNA of the CDR3: TGTGCCAGCAGCTTAGCGGGTAACGACAGTCCTAACTATGGCTACACCTTC. It is translated as CASSLAGNDSPNYGYTF.